This T cell receptor beta chain emerged from a study of cytomegalovirus exposure and HLA in healthy donors. A remark on this clone: Its antigen is still unknown.

PCR amplification relied on 60 Vbeta primers (plus 13 Jbeta primers). Profiled with immunoSEQ multiplex PCR; TCRdb holds only in-frame clones, not every one. The sample lists roughly 120,000 clones, 73% occurring once. The CDR3 totals 13 residues. V lost 5 bases and J 7 bases, leaving 17 bases between the germline ends. Germline V gives CDR1 SQVTM, CDR2 ANQGSEA. Study-level findings and limits: A later analysis found TCR association rates differed by HLA locus, highest for DRB1 and lowest for HLA-C. Rare TCR sequences predominated, though certain public TCRs were found in many donors. Altogether, some 170 TCR beta chains were recorded as cytomegalovirus-associated.

The TCR sequence derives from a man aged 60 to 69 in good health and CMV-seropositive. Sequencing was done on a sample of PBMCs. The chain uses TRBV29-1 and TRBJ2-5; tentatively, D is TRBD2 (6 bases). The CDR3 nucleotides are TGCAGCGTTAGGACGGCCCAGGAGGGGACCCAGTACTTC. Translated: CSVRTAQEGTQYF.